A single sample gave rise to the 11 T cell receptor beta chains below, sequenced in a study of CXCR3-negative and CXCR3-positive naive CD8 T cells. All TRB cDNA libraries came from 5' RACE performed with UMI labels. TCRdb re-called the 5' RACE reads, yielding one record per CDR3 amino acid sequence without DNA. The sample table includes about 50,000 distinct CDR3 sequences. The sequenced material came from naive CXCR3- CD8+ T cells from blood. Indicated subset: CD45RO-CCR7+CD27+CD95- naive CD8+ T cells lacking CXCR3 (TNR3-). The origin of the receptors is a human donor in good health. Some clones in this sample may be carry-over from other donors' samples.

The V gene is TRBV9, the J gene TRBJ1-1. The CDR3 has 14 amino acids. Germline CDR1 reads SGDLS; CDR2 reads YYNGEE. CDR3 residues: CASSAHGSGTEAFF.

The chain carries TRBV12-3 or TRBV12-4 and TRBJ1-2. CDR3 size: 16 residues. The CDR3 reads CASSPGVTPSVYGYTF.

This chain uses TRBV6-6 with TRBJ2-2. Looked up from germline, CDR1 is MNHNY and CDR2 is SVGAGI (reference sequence). The CDR3 has 12 residues. The CDR3 spells CASRPVTGELFF.

The V and J genes are TRBV20-1 and TRBJ2-7; TCRdb calls TRBD1, which cannot be checked without DNA. The CDR3 covers 13 residues. Germline V lookup: CDR1 DFQATT, CDR2 SNEGSKA (reference sequence). CDR3 in amino acids: CSATRTGTYEQYF.

This rearrangement joins TRBV5-1 to TRBJ2-3; TCRdb proposes TRBD2, but this gene call is untestable without DNA. The CDR3 has 18 amino acids. CDR1 is SGHRS and CDR2 is YFSETQ in the germline V gene. This CDR3 reads CASSLVGLAGASTDTQYF. The variable domain in full, with the rest retrieved from reference TRBV5-1 and TRBJ2-3, is KAGVTQTPRYLIKTRGQQVTLSCSPISGHRSVSWYQQTPGQGLQFLFEYFSETQRNKGNFPGRFSGRQFSNSRSEMNVSTLELGDSALYLCASSLVGLAGASTDTQYFGPGTRLTVL.

V and J are TRBV7-9 and TRBJ2-1; absent DNA, TCRdb's TRBD1 call cannot be checked. CDR3 length: 16 residues. CDR1 and CDR2 from the germline V gene are SEHNR and FQNEAQ (reference sequence). CDR3 residues: CASSLGQGASYNEQFF.

This chain uses TRBV7-6 with TRBJ2-1; TCRdb reports TRBD2, a call that lacks DNA to check it against. The CDR3 consists of 15 residues. Germline assignment: CDR1 SGHVS and CDR2 FNYEAQ. The CDR3 here is CASSDTSGGGREQFF.

The gene calls are TRBV29-1 and TRBJ2-2; absent DNA, TCRdb's TRBD1 call cannot be checked. The CDR3 has 18 amino acids. Germline V lookup: CDR1 SQVTM, CDR2 ANQGSEA. The CDR3 here is CSVEDLTGQGLATGELFF.

This chain links TRBV29-1 with TRBJ1-1. In germline, CDR1 is SQVTM, CDR2 ANQGSEA. The CDR3 covers 11 residues. CDR3 protein: CSGERNTEAFF.

V gene TRBV12-3 or TRBV12-4 combines with J gene TRBJ2-1. The CDR3 runs 12 residues. The CDR3 is CASSPVGNEQFF.

This sequence joins TRBV11-2 and TRBJ2-7; TCRdb reports TRBD2, a call that lacks DNA to check it against. Germline V gene sequence: CDR1 SGHAT, CDR2 FQNNGV. CDR3 length: 16 amino acids. The CDR3 is CASSLSPRTSVYEQYF.